Below are 26 T cell receptor beta chains sequenced from a single sample in a study of blood T cell repertoires in COVID-19. Sequencing used immunoSEQ multiplex PCR; TCRdb keeps in-frame clones, though not all of them. The sample lists about 250,000 clones; roughly 80% were seen once. Sequenced: peripheral blood. The origin of the receptors is a man at least 80 years old with acute or convalescent COVID-19.

The chain couples TRBV20-1 to TRBJ1-2, with a tentative D call TRBD1 (5 bases). In germline, CDR1 is DFQATT, CDR2 SNEGSKA (reference sequence). The V gene lost 3 bases and the J gene lost 0 bases, with 11 bases spanning the gap. This CDR3 region has 14 residues. CDR3: CSASTVTANYGYTF. CDR3 nucleotides: TGCAGTGCTAGTACGGTGACAGCTAACTATGGCTACACCTTC.

This clone was recorded a few times. The chain couples TRBV28 to TRBJ2-7; a weak D match, TRBD1 (6 bases). V lost 2 bases and J lost 2, with 7 bases in between. The CDR3 spans 13 residues. The germline gives CDR1 MDHEN, CDR2 SYDVKM. The CDR3 loop reads CASSLRGTYEQYF. DNA of the CDR3: TGTGCCAGCAGTTTAAGGGGGACCTACGAGCAGTACTTC.

The V call is TRBV4-1, the J call TRBJ1-1; D may be TRBD1 (5 bases). Between the trimmed V and J ends, which lost 1 base and 3 bases, there was a span of 12 bases. Germline V lookup: CDR1 MGHRA, CDR2 YSYEKL. CDR3 length: 15 amino acids. The CDR3 nucleotides read TGCGCCAGCAGCCAAGGATCGAAAGGGGACACTGAAGCTTTCTTT. Its translation is CASSQGSKGDTEAFF.

This chain joins TRBV6-5 and TRBJ1-2, with 8 bases aligning to TRBD1. The CDR3 has 16 residues. With V trimmed by 2 bases and J by 4 bases, 9 bases remained unmatched. The germline CDR1 and CDR2 sequences are MNHEY and SVGAGI. In DNA, the CDR3 is TGTGCCAGCAGTTACCGACACCCAGGGGGCGTCTATGGCTACACCTTC. This sequence encodes CASSYRHPGGVYGYTF.

The sample holds one count of this clone. The chain joins TRBV30 to TRBJ1-2; 7 positions agree with TRBD1. V was pared by 5 bases and J by 7 bases, with 10 bases of the junction left unmatched. The germline gives CDR1 GTSNPN, CDR2 SVGIG (reference sequence). This CDR3 comprises 13 residues. CDR3 coding DNA: TGTGCCTGGGGGATTGAGGGGGCGCGTGGCTACACCTTC. Translation: CAWGIEGARGYTF.

The chain combines TRBV28 with TRBJ1-4, with D perhaps TRBD1 (5 bases). This CDR3 region has 15 residues. V was shortened by 7 bases and J by 4 bases, with 16 bases between the two germline ends. Looked up from germline, CDR1 is MDHEN and CDR2 is SYDVKM. CDR3 region: CASTSSGTLNEKLFF. The CDR3 DNA sequence: TGTGCCAGCACCTCCTCAGGGACTCTTAATGAAAAACTGTTTTTT.

V and J are TRBV5-1 and TRBJ2-7, with D maybe TRBD1 (6 bases). The CDR3 contains 15 residues. In germline, CDR1 is SGHRS, CDR2 YFSETQ. V was clipped by 0 bases and J by 10 bases, with 20 bases between them. Here the CDR3 DNA reads TGCGCCAGCAGCTTGGACCTACAGGGTAAGGCGGTCCAGTACTTC. Translated: CASSLDLQGKAVQYF.

This sequence joins TRBV6-5 and TRBJ2-1; D not certain. CDR3 length: 14 amino acids. Trimming removed 6 bases at V and 3 bases at J, with 12 bases between. CDR1 and CDR2 from the germline V gene are MNHEY and SVGAGI. The CDR3 bases are TGTGCCAGCAGCCACGGAGCTTACTACAATGAGCAGTTCTTC. Amino acids: CASSHGAYYNEQFF.

The chain combines TRBV6-1 with TRBJ1-2; D is perhaps TRBD1 (6 bases). Trimming left V 0 bases short and J 8 bases short, with 16 bases between. The CDR3 contains 15 residues. Germline V CDR1 and CDR2: MNHNS, SASEGT. Here the CDR3 reads CASSEAHQGLGGYTF. The CDR3 DNA sequence: TGTGCCAGCAGTGAAGCTCATCAGGGGCTGGGGGGCTACACCTTC.

Only a few counts were recorded for this clone. The chain links TRBV11-3 to TRBJ2-1; possibly TRBD2 for D (5 bases). Per the germline V gene, CDR1 is SGHNT and CDR2 is YENEEA. The CDR3 totals 16 residues. Trimming stripped 4 bases from V and 8 bases from J, with 21 bases between. The CDR3 loop reads CASSSRAQPGGDEQFF. CDR3 bases: TGTGCCAGCAGCTCGCGGGCCCAACCCGGAGGCGATGAGCAGTTCTTC.

J is TRBJ2-1 and V is TRBV2, with D possibly being TRBD2 (5 bases). V lost 8 bases and J lost 0, with 14 bases in between. Germline V lookup: CDR1 SNHLY, CDR2 FYNNEI. The CDR3 runs 15 residues. CDR3 sequence: CASGRGRVSYNEQFF. CDR3 DNA: TGTGCCAGCGGGAGAGGTCGGGTCTCCTACAATGAGCAGTTCTTC.

The rearrangement joins TRBV5-1 to TRBJ2-7; 8 nucleotides agree with TRBD1. Germline CDR1 and CDR2: SGHRS and YFSETQ. After removal of 3 bases from V and 6 bases from J, the junction contained 5 bases not matched to a gene. The CDR3 loop spans 13 amino acids. CDR3 protein: CASSWAGGSEQYF. The CDR3 bases are TGCGCCAGCAGCTGGGCAGGGGGCAGCGAGCAGTACTTC.

The gene calls are TRBV6-5 and TRBJ1-4; a weak D match, TRBD1 (6 bases). V lost 2 bases and J 7 bases, leaving 14 bases between the germline ends. The germline gives CDR1 MNHEY, CDR2 SVGAGI. The CDR3 runs 15 residues. CDR3 sequence reads: CASSYRGGVGEKLFF. The CDR3, as DNA: TGTGCCAGCAGTTACAGAGGGGGAGTGGGTGAAAAACTGTTTTTT.

The table lists this clone with a few counts. V usage is TRBV11-2 and J usage is TRBJ2-3, with 11 bases lining up with TRBD2. The CDR3 is made up of 18 amino acids. The ends lost 5 bases at V and 6 bases at J; junction bases unmatched: 16. Germline-derived CDR1 and CDR2 are SGHAT and FQNNGV. The DNA of the CDR3 is TGTGCCAGCAGCCAGGGGAGAAATAGCGGGGGGGTATTGGATACGCAGTATTTT. Translating it yields CASSQGRNSGGVLDTQYF.

This chain joins TRBV15 and TRBJ1-4, with D hard to call. Deletions cut 0 bases from V and 6 bases from J, with 14 bases between. The CDR3 is 16 residues long. Germline V gene data show CDR1 as LNHNV and CDR2 as YYDKDF (reference sequence). In DNA, the CDR3 is TGTGCCACCAGCAGAGATGTGGGCAGCGGGTATGAAAAACTGTTTTTT. This encodes CATSRDVGSGYEKLFF.

V and J are TRBV5-1 and TRBJ1-2; 8 positions match TRBD1. Germline lookup yields CDR1 SGHRS and CDR2 YFSETQ. The length of the CDR3 is 17 residues. J gave up 1 base and V 4 bases, and 12 bases lay outside the gene matches. The CDR3 loop is CASSPSYGQGVNYGYTF. The CDR3 DNA reads as TGCGCCAGCAGCCCGTCATATGGACAGGGCGTTAACTATGGCTACACCTTC.

This clone was recorded only once. V and J are TRBV4-2 and TRBJ2-1; perhaps TRBD2 as D (6 bases). From germline, CDR1 is LGHNA and CDR2 YNFKEQ. V lost 0 bases to trimming and J lost 7 bases, with 16 bases between them. CDR3 size: 16 residues. CDR3 protein: CASSQDWDSRGNEQFF. DNA for the CDR3: TGTGCCAGCAGCCAAGATTGGGACTCGCGCGGAAATGAGCAGTTCTTC.

This chain joins TRBV29-1 and TRBJ2-1, with 9 bases aligning to TRBD2. Germline V CDR1 and CDR2: SQVTM, ANQGSEA. CDR3 length equals 20 residues. V trimming: 0 bases; J trimming: 2 bases; junction bases outside the gene matches: 17. CDR3 coding DNA: TGCAGCGTTGAAGATCGACTGAGCGGGAGGATGTCGGCCGCCTACAATGAGCAGTTCTTC. Amino acids: CSVEDRLSGRMSAAYNEQFF.

This rearrangement joins TRBV7-3 to TRBJ2-7; 10 nucleotides agree with TRBD2. Losses at the gene ends were 5 bases for V and 7 bases for J; bases not matched to a gene: 11. CDR1 is SGHTA, CDR2 FQGTGA, per germline. CDR3 length: 15 residues. CDR3 region: CASSPSSGSSREQYF. The CDR3 DNA reads as TGTGCCAGCAGCCCTTCTAGCGGGAGTTCCCGGGAGCAGTACTTC.

V gene TRBV5-6 combines with J gene TRBJ1-2; 9 bases align to TRBD1. The CDR3 runs to 16 residues. The germline CDR1 and CDR2 sequences are SGHDT and YYEEEE. The trim removed 1 base at V and 9 bases at J, leaving 13 bases unmatched. The CDR3 here is CASSLYVGTGLRSYTF. The CDR3 DNA is TGTGCCAGCAGCTTGTACGTTGGGACAGGGTTGAGGAGCTACACCTTC.

This sequence joins TRBV4-1 and TRBJ2-6; 10 bases line up with TRBD1. V shed 4 bases and J 3 bases; nucleotides not matched to a gene: 6. CDR1 and CDR2 (germline): MGHRA, YSYEKL. The CDR3 loop spans 17 amino acids. This CDR3 reads CASSPRDRGLGANVLTF. The CDR3 DNA is TGCGCCAGCAGCCCCCGCGACAGGGGGCTTGGGGCCAACGTCCTGACTTTC.

The count of this clone is one. The chain recombines TRBV19 with TRBJ2-5; tentative D call: TRBD2 (6 bases). This CDR3 comprises 15 residues. The germline CDR1 and CDR2 sequences are LNHDA and SQIVND (reference sequence). Trimming took 5 bases from V and 5 from J, leaving 18 bases between them. The CDR3 DNA follows: TGTGCCAGTAGTCTGACCGGGACTTCGAAGGAGACCCAGTACTTC. Its protein is CASSLTGTSKETQYF.

V gene TRBV5-4 combines with J gene TRBJ2-5; TRBD2 aligns across 7 bases. Germline-derived CDR1 and CDR2 are SGHNT and YYREEE (reference sequence). The CDR3 covers 14 residues. Trimming at V came to 9 bases and at J to 6 bases, leaving 14 bases not matched to a gene. CDR3 loop: CATEPVGGSKTQYF. CDR3 nucleotides: TGTGCCACTGAGCCCGTGGGGGGGTCGAAGACCCAGTACTTC.

The chain combines TRBV4-1 with TRBJ2-5; 8 bases agree with TRBD2. With 0 bases clipped from V and 5 bases from J, the junction kept 14 bases outside the gene matches. CDR1 and CDR2 from the germline V gene are MGHRA and YSYEKL. The CDR3 totals 18 residues. CDR3 amino acids: CASSQDPGGAGDLETQYF. In DNA form, the CDR3 reads TGCGCCAGCAGCCAAGACCCCGGGGGAGCGGGAGATCTCGAGACCCAGTACTTC.

This chain links TRBV7-3 with TRBJ2-5, with D perhaps matching TRBD2 (6 bases). Trimming left V 5 bases short and J 5 bases short, with 15 bases between. Per germline, CDR1 SGHTA and CDR2 FQGTGA. The length of the CDR3 is 14 residues. CDR3 sequence (DNA): TGTGCCAGCAGCCCTGCCCACGCGGGGGAGACCCAGTACTTC. It yields the protein CASSPAHAGETQYF.

This clone has just one count. The CDR3 coding sequence is TGTGCCAGCAGCCCGCGGTTCGGGGGTCAAGAGACCCAGTACTTC. Encoded protein: CASSPRFGGQETQYF. V and J are TRBV11-2 and TRBJ2-5, with D possibly matching TRBD2 (6 bases). V was cut by 5 bases and J by 2 bases, with 15 bases left in between. This CDR3 region has 15 residues. Per germline, CDR1 SGHAT and CDR2 FQNNGV.